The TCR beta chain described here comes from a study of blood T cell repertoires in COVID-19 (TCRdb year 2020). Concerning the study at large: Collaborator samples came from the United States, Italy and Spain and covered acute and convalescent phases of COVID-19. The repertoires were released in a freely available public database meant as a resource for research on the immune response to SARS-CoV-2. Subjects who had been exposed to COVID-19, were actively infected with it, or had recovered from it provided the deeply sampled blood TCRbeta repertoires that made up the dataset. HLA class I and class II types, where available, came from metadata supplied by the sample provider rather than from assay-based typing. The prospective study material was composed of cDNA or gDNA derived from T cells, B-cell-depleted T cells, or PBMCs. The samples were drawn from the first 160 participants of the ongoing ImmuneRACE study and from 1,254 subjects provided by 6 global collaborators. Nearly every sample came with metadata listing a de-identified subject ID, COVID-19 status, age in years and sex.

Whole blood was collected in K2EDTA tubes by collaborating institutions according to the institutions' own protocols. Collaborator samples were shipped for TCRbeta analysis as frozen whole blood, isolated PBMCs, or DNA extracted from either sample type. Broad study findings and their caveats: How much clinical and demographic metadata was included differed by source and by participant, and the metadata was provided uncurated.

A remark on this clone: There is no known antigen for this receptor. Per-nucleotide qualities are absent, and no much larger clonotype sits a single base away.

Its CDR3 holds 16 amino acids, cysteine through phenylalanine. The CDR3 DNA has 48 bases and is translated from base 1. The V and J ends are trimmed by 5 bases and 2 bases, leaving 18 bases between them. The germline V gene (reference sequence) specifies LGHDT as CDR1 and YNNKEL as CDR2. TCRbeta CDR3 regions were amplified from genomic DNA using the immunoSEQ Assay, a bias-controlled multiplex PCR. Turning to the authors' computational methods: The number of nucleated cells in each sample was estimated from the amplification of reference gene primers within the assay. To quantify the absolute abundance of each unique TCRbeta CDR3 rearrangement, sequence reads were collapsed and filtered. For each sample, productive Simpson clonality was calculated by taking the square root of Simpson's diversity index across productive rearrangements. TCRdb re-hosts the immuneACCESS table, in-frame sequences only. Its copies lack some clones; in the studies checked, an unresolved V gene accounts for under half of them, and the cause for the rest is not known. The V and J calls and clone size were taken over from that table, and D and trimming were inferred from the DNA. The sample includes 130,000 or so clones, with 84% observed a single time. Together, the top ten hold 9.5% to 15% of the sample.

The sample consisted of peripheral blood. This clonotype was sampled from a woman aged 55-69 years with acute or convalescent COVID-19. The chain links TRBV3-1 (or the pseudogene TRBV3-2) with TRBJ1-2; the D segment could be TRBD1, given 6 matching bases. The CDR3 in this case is CASSSSRTAKNYGYTF. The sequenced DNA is TGTGCCAGCAGCTCCAGCAGGACAGCGAAGAACTATGGCTACACCTTC.